This T cell receptor (beta chain) emerged from a study of identical twins. CDR3 size: 15 residues. V lost 5 bases and J 5 bases, leaving 17 bases between the germline ends. The germline gives CDR1 SEHNR, CDR2 FQNEAQ (reference sequence). One entry per CDR3 protein, called by TCRdb with MiXCR from the 5' RACE reads. The profile shows 1.5 million to 2 million distinct CDR3 sequences, less than 35% of them singletons. The source of this sequence is a newborn girl in good health. The chain joins TRBV7-9 to TRBJ2-3; D is unclear. The sample consisted of cord blood. CDR3 DNA: TGTGCCAGCAGCCCCTACATCATAGCTGAAGATACGCAGTATTTT. Its translation: CASSPYIIAEDTQYF.